This entry features one TCR beta chain sequence. Its target is unknown. The sample is drawn from a study of shared clonotypes between healthy human individuals. Method: immunoSEQ multiplex PCR; TCRdb's copy keeps in-frame clones and lacks some. The repertoire holds roughly 330,000 clones, under 80% seen once, with over 9% in the top ten. The study's findings and limits: All-four-donor shared clonotypes had higher generation probabilities than non-shared clonotypes did.

After removal of 6 bases from V and 6 bases from J, the junction contained 5 bases not matched to a gene. Germline V gives CDR1 MDHEN, CDR2 SYDVKM. CDR3 length equals 13 residues. Within Nashville, Tennessee resided all donors, each a Caucasian adult. V is TRBV28 and J is TRBJ2-5, with TRBD1 identical over 9 bases. The source of this sequence is a man aged 25 to 40 in good health. Source material: memory CD4+ T cells sorted from blood. Subset here: CD45RA-negative fraction. CDR3 sequence: CASREQGAKTQYF. The CDR3 DNA sequence: TGTGCCAGCAGAGAACAGGGGGCAAAGACCCAGTACTTC.